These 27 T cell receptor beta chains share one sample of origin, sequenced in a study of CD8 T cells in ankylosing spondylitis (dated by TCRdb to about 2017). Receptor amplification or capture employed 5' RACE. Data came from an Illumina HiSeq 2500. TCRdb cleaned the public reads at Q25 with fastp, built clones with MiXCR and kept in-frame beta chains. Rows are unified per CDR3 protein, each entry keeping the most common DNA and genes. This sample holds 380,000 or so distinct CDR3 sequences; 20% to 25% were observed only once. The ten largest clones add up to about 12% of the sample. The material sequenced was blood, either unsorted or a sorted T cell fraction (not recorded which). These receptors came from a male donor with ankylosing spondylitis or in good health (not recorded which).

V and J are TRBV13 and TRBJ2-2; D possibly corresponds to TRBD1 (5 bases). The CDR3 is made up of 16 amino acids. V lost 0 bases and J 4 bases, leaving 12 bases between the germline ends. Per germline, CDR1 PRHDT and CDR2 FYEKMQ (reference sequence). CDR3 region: CASSLGRVGPTGELFF. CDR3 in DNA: TGTGCCAGCAGCTTAGGCAGGGTGGGTCCCACCGGGGAGCTGTTTTTT. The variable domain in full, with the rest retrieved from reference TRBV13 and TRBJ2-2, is AAGVIQSPRHLIKEKRETATLKCYPIPRHDTVYWYQQGPGQDPQFLISFYEKMQSDKGSIPDRFSAQQFSDYHSELNMSSLELGDSALYFCASSLGRVGPTGELFFGEGSRLTVL.

Here the CDR3 reads CASSLGPSFQAFF. The CDR3 coding sequence is TGTGCCAGCAGCTTAGGACCCAGCTTCCAAGCTTTCTTT. V gene TRBV7-9 combines with J gene TRBJ1-1; D is uncertain. V dropped 1 base and J dropped 9 bases, with 12 bases sitting between them. CDR3 size: 13 residues. Per germline, CDR1 SEHNR and CDR2 FQNEAQ (reference sequence).

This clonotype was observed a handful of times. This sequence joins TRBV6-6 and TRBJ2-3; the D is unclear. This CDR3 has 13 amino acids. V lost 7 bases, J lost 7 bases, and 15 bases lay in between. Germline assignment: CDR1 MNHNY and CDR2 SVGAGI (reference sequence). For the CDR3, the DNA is TGTGCCAGCAATCCCGATCCGCCCCATACGCAGTATTTT. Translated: CASNPDPPHTQYF.

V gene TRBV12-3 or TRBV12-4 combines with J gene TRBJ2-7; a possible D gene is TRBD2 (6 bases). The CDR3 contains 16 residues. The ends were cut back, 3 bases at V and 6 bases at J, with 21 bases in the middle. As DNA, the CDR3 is TGTGCCAGCAGTTTGGGATGGTCGGGGGACGGGGGCGAGCAGTACTTC. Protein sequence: CASSLGWSGDGGEQYF.

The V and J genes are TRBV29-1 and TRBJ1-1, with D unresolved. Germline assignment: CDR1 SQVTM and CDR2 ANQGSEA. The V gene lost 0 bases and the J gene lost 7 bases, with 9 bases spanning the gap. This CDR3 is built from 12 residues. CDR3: CSVEDGGSEAFF. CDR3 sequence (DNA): TGCAGCGTTGAAGATGGTGGCAGTGAAGCTTTCTTT.

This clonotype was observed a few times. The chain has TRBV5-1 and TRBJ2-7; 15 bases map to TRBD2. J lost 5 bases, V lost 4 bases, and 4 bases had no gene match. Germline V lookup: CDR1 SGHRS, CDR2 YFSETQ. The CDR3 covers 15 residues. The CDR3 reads CASSTGLAGGDEQYF. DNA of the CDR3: TGCGCCAGCAGCACGGGACTAGCGGGGGGCGACGAGCAGTACTTC.

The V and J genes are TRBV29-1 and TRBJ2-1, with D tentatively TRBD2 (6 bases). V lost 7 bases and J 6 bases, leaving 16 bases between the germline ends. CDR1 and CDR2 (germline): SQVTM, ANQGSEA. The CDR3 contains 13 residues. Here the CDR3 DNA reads TGCAGCGGGAGGGCGGGATCGGGCAATGAGCAGTTCTTC. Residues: CSGRAGSGNEQFF.

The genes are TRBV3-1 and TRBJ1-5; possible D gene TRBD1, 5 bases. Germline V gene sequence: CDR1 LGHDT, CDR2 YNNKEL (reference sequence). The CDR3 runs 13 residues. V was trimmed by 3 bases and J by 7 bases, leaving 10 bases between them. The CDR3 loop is CASSHTGGQPQHF. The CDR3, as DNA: TGTGCCAGCAGCCATACGGGGGGGCAGCCCCAGCATTTT.

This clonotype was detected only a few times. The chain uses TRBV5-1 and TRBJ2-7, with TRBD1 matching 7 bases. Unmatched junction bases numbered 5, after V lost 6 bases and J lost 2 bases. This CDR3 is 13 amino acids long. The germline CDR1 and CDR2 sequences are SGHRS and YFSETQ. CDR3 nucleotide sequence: TGCGCCAGCACCGGGACAGCGACCTACGAGCAGTACTTC. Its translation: CASTGTATYEQYF.

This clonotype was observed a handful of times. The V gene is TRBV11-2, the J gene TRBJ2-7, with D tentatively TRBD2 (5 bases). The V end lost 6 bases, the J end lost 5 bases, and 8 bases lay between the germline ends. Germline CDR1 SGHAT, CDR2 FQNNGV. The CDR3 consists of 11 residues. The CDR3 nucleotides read TGTGCCAGCAGGGACTGGAACGAGCAGTACTTC. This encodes CASRDWNEQYF.

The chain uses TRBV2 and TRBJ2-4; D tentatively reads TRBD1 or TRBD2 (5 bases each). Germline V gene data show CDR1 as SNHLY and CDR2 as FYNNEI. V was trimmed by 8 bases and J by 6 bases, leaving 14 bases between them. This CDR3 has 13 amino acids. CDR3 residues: CASRGRQGNIQYF. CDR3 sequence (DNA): TGTGCCAGCCGAGGGCGGCAGGGAAACATTCAGTACTTC.

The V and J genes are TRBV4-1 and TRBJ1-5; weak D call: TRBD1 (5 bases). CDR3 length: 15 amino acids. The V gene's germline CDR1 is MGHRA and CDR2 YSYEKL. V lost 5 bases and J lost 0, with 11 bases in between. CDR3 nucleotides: TGCGCCAGCAGCGCGTGGGACGTTAGCAATCAGCCCCAGCATTTT. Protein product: CASSAWDVSNQPQHF.

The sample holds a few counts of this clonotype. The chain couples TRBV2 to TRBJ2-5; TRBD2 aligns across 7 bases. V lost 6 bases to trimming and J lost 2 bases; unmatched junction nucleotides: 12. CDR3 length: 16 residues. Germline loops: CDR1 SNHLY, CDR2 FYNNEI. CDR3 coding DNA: TGTGCCAGCAGCCCTCGACTAGCCCCCCCACAAGAGACCCAGTACTTC. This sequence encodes CASSPRLAPPQETQYF.

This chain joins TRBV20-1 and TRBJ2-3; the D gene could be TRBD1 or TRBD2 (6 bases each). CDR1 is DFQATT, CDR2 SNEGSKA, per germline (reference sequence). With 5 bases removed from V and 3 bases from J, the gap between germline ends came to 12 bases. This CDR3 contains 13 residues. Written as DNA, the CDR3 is TGCAGTGCTGGAGGGACAAGGACAGATACGCAGTATTTT. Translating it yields CSAGGTRTDTQYF.

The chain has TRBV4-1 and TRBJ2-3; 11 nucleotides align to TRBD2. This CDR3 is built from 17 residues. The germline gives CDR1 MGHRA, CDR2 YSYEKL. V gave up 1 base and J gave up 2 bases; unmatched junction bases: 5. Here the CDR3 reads CASSQGSLAGATDTQYF. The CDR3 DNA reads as TGCGCCAGCAGCCAAGGATCACTAGCGGGGGCCACAGATACGCAGTATTTT.

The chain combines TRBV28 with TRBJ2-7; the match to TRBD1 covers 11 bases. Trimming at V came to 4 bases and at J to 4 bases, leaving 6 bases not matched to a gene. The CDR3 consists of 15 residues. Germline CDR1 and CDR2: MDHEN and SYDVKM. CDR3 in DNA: TGTGCCAGCAGTTCCATCCGGGACAGGGGGTACGAGCAGTACTTC. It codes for CASSSIRDRGYEQYF.

In DNA, the CDR3 is TGTGCCAGCAGTGATTCTACGCAGTATTTT. The encoded protein is CASSDSTQYF. V is TRBV2 and J is TRBJ2-3; D gene unclear. The CDR3 has 10 amino acids. The V gene's germline CDR1 is SNHLY and CDR2 FYNNEI. V lost 3 bases, J lost 8 bases, and 3 bases lay in between.

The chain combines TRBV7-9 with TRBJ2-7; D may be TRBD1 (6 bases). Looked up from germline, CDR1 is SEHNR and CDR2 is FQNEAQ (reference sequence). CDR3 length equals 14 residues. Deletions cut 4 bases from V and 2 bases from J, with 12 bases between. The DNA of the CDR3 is TGTGCCAGCAGCTATGACGGGACACCCTACGAGCAGTACTTC. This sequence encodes CASSYDGTPYEQYF. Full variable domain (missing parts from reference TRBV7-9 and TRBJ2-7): DTGVSQNPRHKITKRGQNVTFRCDPISEHNRLYWYRQTLGQGPEFLTYFQNEAQLEKSRLLSDRFSAERPKGSFSTLEIQRTEQGDSAMYLCASSYDGTPYEQYFGPGTRLTVT.

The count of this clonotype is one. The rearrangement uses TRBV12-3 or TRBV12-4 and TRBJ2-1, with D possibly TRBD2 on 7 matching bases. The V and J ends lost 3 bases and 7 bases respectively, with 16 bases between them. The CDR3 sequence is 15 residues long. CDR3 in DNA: TGTGCCAGCAGTTTGGGTGGGGGGGCTGCAAATGAGCAGTTCTTC. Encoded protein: CASSLGGGAANEQFF.

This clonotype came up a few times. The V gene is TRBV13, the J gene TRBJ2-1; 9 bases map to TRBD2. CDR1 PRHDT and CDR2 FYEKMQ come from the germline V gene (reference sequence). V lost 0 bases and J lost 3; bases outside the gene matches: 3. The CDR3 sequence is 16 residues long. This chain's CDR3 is CASSLGLAGIYNEQFF. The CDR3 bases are TGTGCCAGCAGCTTAGGACTAGCGGGTATCTACAATGAGCAGTTCTTC.

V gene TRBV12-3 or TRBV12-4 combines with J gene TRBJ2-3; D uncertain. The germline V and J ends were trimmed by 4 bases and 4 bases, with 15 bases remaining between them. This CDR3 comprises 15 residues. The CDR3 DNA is TGTGCCAGCAGTTCTCCGACCGAAGGAGCAGATACGCAGTATTTT. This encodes CASSSPTEGADTQYF.

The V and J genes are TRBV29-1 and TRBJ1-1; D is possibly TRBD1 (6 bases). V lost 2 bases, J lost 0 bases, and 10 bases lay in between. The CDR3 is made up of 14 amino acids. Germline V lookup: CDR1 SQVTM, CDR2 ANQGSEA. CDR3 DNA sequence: TGCAGCGTTGAAAATACAGGGTTGAACACTGAAGCTTTCTTT. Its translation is CSVENTGLNTEAFF. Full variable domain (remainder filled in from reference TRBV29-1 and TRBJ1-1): SAVISQKPSRDICQRGTSLTIQCQVDSQVTMMFWYRQQPGQSLTLIATANQGSEATYESGFVIDKFPISRPNLTFSTLTVSNMSPEDSSIYLCSVENTGLNTEAFFGQGTRLTVV.

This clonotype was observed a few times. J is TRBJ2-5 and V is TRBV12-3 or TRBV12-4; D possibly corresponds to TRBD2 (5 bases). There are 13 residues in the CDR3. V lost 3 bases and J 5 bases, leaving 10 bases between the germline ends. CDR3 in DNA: TGTGCCAGCAGTTTTGCTAGCCCGGAGACCCAGTACTTC. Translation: CASSFASPETQYF.

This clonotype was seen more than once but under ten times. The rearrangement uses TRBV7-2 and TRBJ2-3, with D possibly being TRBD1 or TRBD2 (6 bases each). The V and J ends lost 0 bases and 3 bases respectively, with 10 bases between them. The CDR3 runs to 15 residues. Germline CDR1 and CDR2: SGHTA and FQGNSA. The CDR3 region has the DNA TGTGCCAGCAGCTTAGCGGGGGGACAAACAGATACGCAGTATTTT. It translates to CASSLAGGQTDTQYF.

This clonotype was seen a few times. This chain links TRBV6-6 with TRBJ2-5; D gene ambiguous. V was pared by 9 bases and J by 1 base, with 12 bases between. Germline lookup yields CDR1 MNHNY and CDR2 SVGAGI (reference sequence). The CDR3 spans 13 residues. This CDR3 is CASFNTPQETQYF. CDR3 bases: TGTGCCAGTTTCAATACCCCCCAAGAGACCCAGTACTTC.

CDR3 in DNA: TGTGCCAGCAGCCAGCCCCACGAGCAGTACTTC. Residues: CASSQPHEQYF. This rearrangement joins TRBV28 to TRBJ2-7; D gene ambiguous. CDR1 MDHEN and CDR2 SYDVKM come from the germline V gene. The CDR3 extends over 11 amino acids. Trimming took 6 bases from V and 5 from J, leaving 8 bases between them.

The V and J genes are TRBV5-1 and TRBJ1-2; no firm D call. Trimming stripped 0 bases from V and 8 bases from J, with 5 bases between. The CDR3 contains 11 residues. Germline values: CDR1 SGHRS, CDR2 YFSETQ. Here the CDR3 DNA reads TGCGCCAGCAGCTTGGATAGAGGCTACACCTTC. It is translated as CASSLDRGYTF.